This T cell receptor (beta chain) was sequenced in a study of blood T cell repertoires in COVID-19. The CDR3 runs to 15 residues. The method was immunoSEQ multiplex PCR; TCRdb's version includes in-frame clones alone and lacks a portion of them. In the table there are about 180,000 clones, around 83% of which are singletons. The sequenced sample was peripheral blood. This TCR was sampled from a man aged 50 to 60 with active or convalescent COVID-19. The chain has TRBV21-1 and TRBJ1-2. TRBV21-1 is a pseudogene. In nucleotides, the CDR3 is TGTGCCAGCAGCAAAGAGGGGGGAGGGTTTGGTCTTTTGACCTTC. It translates to CASSKEGGGFGLLTF.